Listed below are T cell receptor beta chains from one sample, sequenced in a study of Graves' ophthalmopathy and Graves' hyperthyroidism. A single record per CDR3 protein comes from TCRdb applying MiXCR to the multiplex PCR reads. The table records 1 million to 1.3 million distinct CDR3 sequences, 35% to 40% of them present only once. Source material: peripheral blood or thyroid tissue (not recorded which). All receptors derive from an adult man with Graves' hyperthyroidism. The CDR3 runs from the conserved cysteine through the conserved F or W. D genes are given only for firm matches. Size is stated for part of the rows, as once, few or many counts, or as a class when the clone is expanded.

>many|TRBJ2-7|NA|TRBV10-2|17
TGCGCCAGCAGTGACGATGCCGGTAGTCGGTTCTTCTACGAGCAGTACTTC
CASSDDAGSRFFYEQYF
>NA|TRBJ2-2|TRBD1|TRBV7-9|16
TGTGCCAGCAGCTTAGTCGCCCAGGGGGTAACCGGGGAGCTGTTTTTT
CASSLVAQGVTGELFF
>NA|TRBJ2-7|TRBD1|TRBV7-9|18
TGTGCCAGCAGCTTGGTCCACTCGGACAGGGAAATTGGGTACGAGCAGTACTTC
CASSLVHSDREIGYEQYF
>many|TRBJ1-3|NA|TRBV9|14
TGTGCCAGCACCGACCATAGATCTGGAAACACCATATATTTT
CASTDHRSGNTIYF
>few|TRBJ2-3|NA|TRBV7-2|15
TGTGCCAGCAGCTTAAGTCTAGGTGGAGGAGATACGCAGTATTTT
CASSLSLGGGDTQYF
>few|TRBJ1-5|NA|TRBV7-8|13
TGTGCCAGCAGCCCAGACCGTGGGGAGGCCCAGCATTTT
CASSPDRGEAQHF
>NA|TRBJ2-2|TRBD1|TRBV7-9|16
TGTGCCAGCACTTCTATTAGGACAGGGAACACCGGGGAGCTGTTTTTT
CASTSIRTGNTGELFF
>NA|TRBJ2-2|TRBD2|TRBV10-2|20
TGCGCCAGCAGTGAGTCGGAGACTAGCGGGAAAGAGACCAACACCGGGGAGCTGTTTTTT
CASSESETSGKETNTGELFF
>NA|TRBJ1-6|NA|TRBV2|14
TGTGCCAGCAGGAAAGGCTCCTATAATTCACCCCTCCACTTT
CASRKGSYNSPLHF
>NA|TRBJ2-2|NA|TRBV20-1|16
TGCAGTGCTAGAAGAACCGGGACTCCCGACACCGGGGAGCTGTTTTTT
CSARRTGTPDTGELFF
>NA|TRBJ1-5|NA|TRBV25-1|10
TGTGCCAGCAGTGGGGAGCCCCAGCATTTT
CASSGEPQHF
>NA|TRBJ2-7|NA|TRBV14|17
TGTGCCAGCTCACCGTCGGGAGCCGGGACGGTTCGCTACGAGCAGTACTTC
CASSPSGAGTVRYEQYF
>few|TRBJ1-2|NA|TRBV6-5|14
TGTGCCAGCAGTTACTTTCAGCGGAACTATGGCTACACCTTC
CASSYFQRNYGYTF
>few|TRBJ2-7|NA|TRBV7-2|16
TGTGCCAGCAGCTTAGTTTTTGCGGGTCTTTCCTACGAGCAGTACTTC
CASSLVFAGLSYEQYF
>many|TRBJ1-6|NA|TRBV10-2|13
TGCGCCAGCAGGGACGGGTGGAAATCACCCCTCCACTTT
CASRDGWKSPLHF
>few|TRBJ2-7|TRBD2|TRBV6-5|19
TGTGCCAGCAGTTACGCTGGGCTAGCGGGAGGGCCCGCGCCCTACGAGCAGTACTTC
CASSYAGLAGGPAPYEQYF
>NA|TRBJ1-5|NA|TRBV7-8|13
TGTGCCAGCAGCTTACGGTGGGGTTCTCCCCAGCATTTT
CASSLRWGSPQHF
>NA|TRBJ2-1|NA|TRBV7-9|14
TGTGCCAGCAGCTCGGGACTGTGGGCGGATGAGCAGTTCTTC
CASSSGLWADEQFF
>once|TRBJ2-5|NA|TRBV7-9|16
TGCGCCAGCAGTGACTCCGGGCAGGGTTTCGAAGAGACCCAGTACTTC
CASSDSGQGFEETQYF
>NA|TRBJ2-6|NA|TRBV25-1|15
TGTGCCAGCAGTGTAAATACAGACGGGGGCAACGTCCTGACTTTC
CASSVNTDGGNVLTF
>few|TRBJ2-5|NA|TRBV4-1|15
TGCGCCAGCAGCCAGCAGGGCGGATTGGGAGAGACCCAGTACTTC
CASSQQGGLGETQYF
>many|TRBJ1-1|TRBD1|TRBV7-9|16
TGTGCCAGCAGCCTCGGACAGGGCCGCTTTTTCACTGAAGCTTTCTTT
CASSLGQGRFFTEAFF
>NA|TRBJ2-7|TRBD1|TRBV29-1|13
TGCAGCGTTGGAGGGGGCGCAACCTACGAGCAGTACTTC
CSVGGGATYEQYF
>many|TRBJ2-7|NA|TRBV20-1|11
TGCAGTGCCTGGATCCGCGACGAGCAGTACTTC
CSAWIRDEQYF
>many|TRBJ1-1|TRBD1|TRBV7-2|14
TGTGCCAGCAGCCTCAGACAGGGAGCGACTGAAGCTTTCTTT
CASSLRQGATEAFF
>NA|TRBJ2-5|TRBD2|TRBV29-1|13
TGCAGCGTTCGGACTAGCGGGCTGGAGACCCAGTACTTC
CSVRTSGLETQYF
>NA|TRBJ1-1|NA|TRBV19|11
TGTGCCAGTATAGGGCACACTGAAGCTTTCTTT
CASIGHTEAFF
>NA|TRBJ2-7|TRBD1|TRBV9|15
TGTGCCAGCAGTTCCTCCCCGACAGGGGATAACGAGCAGTACTTC
CASSSSPTGDNEQYF
>many|TRBJ1-6|NA|TRBV7-2|16
TGTGCCAGCAGCTTGGACAACGCCGCCGTTAATTCACCCCTCCACTTT
CASSLDNAAVNSPLHF
>NA|TRBJ1-5|TRBD1|TRBV19|15
TGTGCCAGTAGAACAGGACAGGGCAGCAATCAGCCCCAGCATTTT
CASRTGQGSNQPQHF
>few|TRBJ2-5|NA|TRBV19|14
TGTGCCAGTAGGGTTTCCAACTCCCAAGAGACCCAGTACTTC
CASRVSNSQETQYF
>few|TRBJ2-2|NA|TRBV19|17
TGTGCCAGTAGTATAGGAAGGCAGGGGCGATTCACCGGGGAGCTGTTTTTT
CASSIGRQGRFTGELFF
>NA|TRBJ2-2|TRBD2|TRBV4-3|17
TGCGCCAGCAGCCAAGCAGCGGGGGGGATAAACACCGGGGAGCTGTTTTTT
CASSQAAGGINTGELFF
>NA|TRBJ2-7|TRBD1|TRBV3-1|17
TGTGCCAGCAGCCCCCCCTCCCCGGGACAGGGCCTTTACGAGCAGTACTTC
CASSPPSPGQGLYEQYF
>many|TRBJ2-7|TRBD2|TRBV19|16
TGTGCCAGTAGTATAGTTACTAGCGGGAGTGTGTACGAGCAGTACTTC
CASSIVTSGSVYEQYF
>NA|TRBJ2-5|NA|TRBV29-1|13
TGCAGCGTTGGTGACCCGTACCAAGAGACCCAGTACTTC
CSVGDPYQETQYF
>many|TRBJ1-5|NA|TRBV7-2|12
TGTGCCAGCAGCTTAGGAATGCAGCCCCAGCATTTT
CASSLGMQPQHF
>NA|TRBJ1-6|NA|TRBV7-2|13
TGTGCCAGCAGCTTTCGAGGTTTCGCGACCCTCCACTTT
CASSFRGFATLHF
>many|TRBJ1-2|TRBD1|TRBV7-8|13
TGTGCCAGCAGCCCGAGGGGGCGCCTCGGCTACACCTTC
CASSPRGRLGYTF
>once|TRBJ1-6|TRBD1|TRBV7-9|15
TGTGCCAGCAGCTTATCAGGGGGAGAAAATTCACCCCTCCACTTT
CASSLSGGENSPLHF
>NA|TRBJ2-7|TRBD1|TRBV29-1|13
TGCAGCACCCGGGACAGTATCGGCTACGAGCAGTACTTC
CSTRDSIGYEQYF
>many|TRBJ1-1|TRBD1|TRBV20-1|17
TGCAGTGCTAGAGAACTCGACAGGGCCGAGGGGTACACTGAAGCTTTCTTT
CSARELDRAEGYTEAFF
>NA|TRBJ1-1|NA|TRBV19|13
TGTGCCAGTAGGAATACAGGGAGACAAGGTACTTTCTTT
CASRNTGRQGTFF
>NA|TRBJ1-5|NA|TRBV7-9|15
TGTGCCAGCAGCTTAGCTGGGGAACCCGGTCAGCCCCAGCATTTT
CASSLAGEPGQPQHF
>once|TRBJ1-5|NA|TRBV7-9|14
TGTGCCAGCAGCGTCCAGGACAATCATCAGCCCCAGCATTTT
CASSVQDNHQPQHF
>NA|TRBJ1-4|NA|TRBV5-8|13
TGTGCCAGCAGCCTCGACAGTAATGAAAAACTGTTTTTT
CASSLDSNEKLFF
>NA|TRBJ2-7|TRBD1|TRBV6-5|15
TGTGCCAGCAGTTACGGAGGACAGGGTTCCTACGAGCACTACTTC
CASSYGGQGSYEHYF
>NA|TRBJ1-1|NA|TRBV7-9|14
TGTGCCAGCAGCTTCTTGGGTGCTCTCACTGAAGCTTTCTTT
CASSFLGALTEAFF
>many|TRBJ1-1|NA|TRBV7-3|14
TGTGCCAGCAGCTTAAACAGGGTAGACACTGAAGCTTTCTTT
CASSLNRVDTEAFF
>few|TRBJ1-1|TRBD1|TRBV11-2|16
TGTGCCAGCAGCTTGGACAGGGGTTGGTTCAACACTGAAGCTTTCTTT
CASSLDRGWFNTEAFF
>many|TRBJ2-7|TRBD2|TRBV9|15
TGTGCCAGCAGCGGGGGACTAGCGCATACCTACGAGCAGTACTTC
CASSGGLAHTYEQYF
>NA|TRBJ2-7|NA|TRBV7-9|14
TGTGCCAACAGGCGCCTTAGTCCCTCCTACGAGCAGTACTTC
CANRRLSPSYEQYF
>NA|TRBJ1-4|NA|TRBV5-1|14
TGCGCCAGCAGCTGGGGTCCAACTAATGAAAAACTGTTTTTT
CASSWGPTNEKLFF